This TCR beta chain was captured in a study of T cell repertoires and HLA-DP antigens. As for the study in general: One stimulator alloantigen differed from self by one groove amino acid; the other by ten.

The PCR primers covered 54 TRBV and 13 TRBJ segments. For pre-culture CD4+ samples, the target was around 200,000 T cell genomes. Profiled with immunoSEQ multiplex PCR; TCRdb holds only in-frame clones, not every one. The sample includes around 100,000 clones, around 93% of them seen just once. For this clone: Its antigen is still unknown.

Trimming stripped 3 bases from V and 1 base from J, with 21 bases between. Germline assignment: CDR1 LNHNV and CDR2 YYDKDF (reference sequence). The CDR3 has 18 amino acids. Study observations and caveats: Average cumulative frequency of previously undetected clones was 36.3% against one allele and around 48% against the other.

The rearrangement links TRBV15 to TRBJ2-5; D is perhaps TRBD1 (5 bases). The sample was CD4+ T cells from PBMCs. The source is a woman aged 18-29 years in good health and CMV-seronegative. The CDR3, as DNA: TGTGCCACCAGCAGCTTGAGACAGTATGGTCCGGGCCAAGAGACCCAGTACTTC. This gives the protein CATSSLRQYGPGQETQYF.